This paragraph reports one TCR beta chain. Sequenced by immunoSEQ multiplex PCR; TCRdb stores in-frame clones only, minus some. The data hold 15,000 to 19,000 clones, with over 75% observed a single time. CDR3 length: 14 residues. V was clipped by 6 bases and J by 1 base, with 9 bases between them. CDR1 SGHDN and CDR2 FVKESK come from the germline V gene. These data come from a study of technical replicates of blood from several donors. This chain joins TRBV14 and TRBJ2-2; TRBD2 is a possible D gene (6 bases). The sample comprised PBMCs. The source is a human donor in good health. The CDR3 region has the DNA TGTGCCAGCAGTCGGGACTGGAACACCGGGGAGCTGTTTTTT. This translates into CASSRDWNTGELFF.